The 2 T cell receptor beta chains below come from one sample, sequenced in a study of regulatory dendritic cells for organ transplantation. Data came from immunoSEQ multiplex PCR; TCRdb stores just in-frame clones and leaves some out. The sample holds some 29,000 clones, 60% to 80% seen once. What was sequenced was memory CD4+ T cells from blood. The subset is: CD45RO+ memory T cells. Receptor source: a human donor in good health.

This clone was recorded a few times. The rearrangement joins TRBV6-6 to TRBJ2-1; TRBD2 matches at 8 bases. J lost 6 bases, V lost 2 bases, and 3 bases had no gene match. Germline CDR1 MNHNY, CDR2 SVGAGI (reference sequence). There are 14 residues in the CDR3. The CDR3 DNA reads as TGTGCCAGCAGTTACAGCGGGAGAGTCAATGAGCAGTTCTTC. It is translated as CASSYSGRVNEQFF.

J is TRBJ2-1 and V is TRBV6-1, with TRBD2 matching over 10 bases. V lost 1 base and J lost 8; bases outside the gene matches: 5. Germline V lookup: CDR1 MNHNS, CDR2 SASEGT. There are 15 residues in the CDR3. Here the CDR3 DNA reads TGTGCCAGCAGTGAAGGGACTAGCGGAGTAGATGAGCAGTTCTTC. Residues: CASSEGTSGVDEQFF.